This T cell receptor beta chain is from a study of T cells after yellow fever vaccination (dated by TCRdb to about 2019). Regarding the research as a whole: Libraries from fractions with low cell numbers were prepared with the SMART-Seq v4 Ultra Low Input RNA kit. Blood was collected at multiple timepoints before and after primary and secondary immunization, and bulk PBMC replicates and cell subsets were isolated. To follow T-cell clones before and after both primary and booster YFV17D yellow fever vaccination, bulk TCR alpha and beta repertoires underwent longitudinal sequencing. The cohort comprised two healthy male donors, one aged 18 to 30 and one aged 30 to 40 years. General study outcomes and caveats: Most clones expanded after primary vaccination (96% of CD4 and about 85% of CD8) were re-detected after the booster, suggesting that broad memory maintenance occurred. Compared with the primary T-cell response, the secondary T-cell response was faster but weaker, reaching its peak on day 5 rather than on day 15. Because only a couple of donors were included in the study, the extent to which the findings can be generalized is limited. A small fraction of clonotypes appeared in both the CD4 and CD8 compartments, likely as a result of convergent recombination. Computational filtering was required because FACS-sorted repertoires could contain abundant contaminating clonotypes from the bulk population.

The treatment or condition label corresponds to: live attenuated yellow fever vaccine strain. At every blood-draw timepoint, two biological replicates of bulk PBMCs were collected. PBMCs were isolated from peripheral blood using a standard Ficoll-Paque protocol. TriZol was used to extract RNA from bulk PBMCs, from CD4 and CD8 fractions, and from dextramer-positive and dextramer-negative fractions. TCR cDNA was made using 5'RACE template switching, a step that added a universal primer site and unique molecular identifiers. Priming for cDNA synthesis came from both the TCR alpha and TCR beta constant segments. Libraries were amplified in two PCR steps, with sample barcodes and sequencing adapters added in the second step. Sequencing of libraries was done on Illumina HiSeq 2500 (2x100 bp) or NovaSeq (2x150 bp). From the authors' description of their analysis: MIGEC was used to demultiplex reads and collapse the reads into UMI consensus sequences, and MiXCR was used for V(D)J alignment. Using edgeR on replicate PBMC samples, clonotypes were called vaccine-responding if FDR was below 0.01 and the log2 fold change was above 5 up to day 15. Bulk clonotypes were assigned CD4 or CD8 identity according to which sequenced CD4 or CD8 repertoire held them at higher abundance. The public reads were reprocessed in TCRdb via fastp at Q25 and MiXCR, keeping in-frame beta chains. Each CDR3 protein gets just one entry, which takes the most common genes and DNA from the rows behind it. TCRdb assigned the V and J calls; the authors' analysis was not used. The sample contains hundreds of thousands of distinct CDR3 sequences, 12% of them found a single time. The ten most abundant clones make up 14% to 15% of the sample.

Via the germline V gene (reference sequence), CDR1 is GTSNPN and CDR2 SVGIG. Trimming takes 8 bases from V and 0 bases from J, and the germline ends sit 16 bases apart. There are 14 amino acids in the CDR3, from cysteine to phenylalanine inclusive. Only CDR3 DNA is held: 42 bases, read in frame from base 1. Concerning this clonotype: Its binding antigen is unknown. The sample holds no much larger clone one base away, and base qualities are not on file.

This receptor chain uses TRBV30 and TRBJ1-1, and TRBD1 may be the D gene, going by 6 matching bases. This clonotype was sampled from a man aged 25-40 years who received the YFV17D yellow fever vaccine. The sample was PBMCs, taken on the day of the yellow fever booster vaccination. The nucleotide sequence is given as TGTGCCCGGACAGCAGGGGCTCTGAACACTGAAGCTTTCTTT. Its protein product is CARTAGALNTEAFF.